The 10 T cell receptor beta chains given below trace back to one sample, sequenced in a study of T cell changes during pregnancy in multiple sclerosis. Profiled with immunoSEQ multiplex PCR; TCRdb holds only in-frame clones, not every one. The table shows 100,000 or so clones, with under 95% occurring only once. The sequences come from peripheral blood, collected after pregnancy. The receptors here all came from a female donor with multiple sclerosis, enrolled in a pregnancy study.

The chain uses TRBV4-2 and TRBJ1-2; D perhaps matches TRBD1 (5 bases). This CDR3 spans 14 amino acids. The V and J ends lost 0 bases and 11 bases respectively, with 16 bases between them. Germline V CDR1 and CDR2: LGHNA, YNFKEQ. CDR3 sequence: CASSQDQVGPAYTF. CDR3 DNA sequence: TGTGCCAGCAGCCAAGATCAGGTGGGGCCCGCATACACCTTC.

CDR3 amino acids: CASIYRGSGNTIYF. The CDR3 DNA follows: TGTGCCAGTATTTATAGGGGTTCTGGAAACACCATATATTTT. The chain couples TRBV19 to TRBJ1-3; tentatively, D is TRBD1 (5 bases). The CDR3 has 14 amino acids. Trimming took 7 bases from V and 1 from J, leaving 11 bases between them. From germline, CDR1 is LNHDA and CDR2 SQIVND (reference sequence).

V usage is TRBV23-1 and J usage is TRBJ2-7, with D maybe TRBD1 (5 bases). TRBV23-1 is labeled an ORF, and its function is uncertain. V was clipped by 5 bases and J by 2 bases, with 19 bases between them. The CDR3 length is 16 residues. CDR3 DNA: TGCGCCAGCAGTTTCAACCATGGGGCAGGAACCTACGAGCAGTACTTC. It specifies CASSFNHGAGTYEQYF.

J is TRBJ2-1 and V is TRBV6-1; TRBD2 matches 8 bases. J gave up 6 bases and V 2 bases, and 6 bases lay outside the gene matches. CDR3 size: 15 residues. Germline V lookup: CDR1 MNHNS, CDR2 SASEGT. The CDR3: CASSENPAGANEQFF. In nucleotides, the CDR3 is TGTGCCAGCAGTGAAAACCCAGCGGGAGCCAATGAGCAGTTCTTC.

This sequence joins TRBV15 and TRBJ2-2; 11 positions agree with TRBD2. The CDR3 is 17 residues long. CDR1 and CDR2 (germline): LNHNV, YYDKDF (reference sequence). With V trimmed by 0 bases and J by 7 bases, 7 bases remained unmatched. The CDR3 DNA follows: TGTGCCACCAGCAGAGATAGACTAGCGGGAACGAACGGGGAGCTGTTTTTT. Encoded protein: CATSRDRLAGTNGELFF.

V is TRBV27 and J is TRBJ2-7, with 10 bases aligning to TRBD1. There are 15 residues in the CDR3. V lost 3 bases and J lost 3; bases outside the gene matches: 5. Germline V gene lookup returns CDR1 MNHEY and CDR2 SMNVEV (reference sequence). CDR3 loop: CASSLRTGGIYEQYF. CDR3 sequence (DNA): TGTGCCAGCAGTTTGCGGACAGGGGGTATCTACGAGCAGTACTTC.

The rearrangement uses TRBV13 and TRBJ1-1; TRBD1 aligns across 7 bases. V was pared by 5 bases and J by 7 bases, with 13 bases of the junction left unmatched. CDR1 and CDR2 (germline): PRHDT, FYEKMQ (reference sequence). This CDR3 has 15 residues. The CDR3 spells CASSVRQGRGREAFF. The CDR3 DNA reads TGTGCCAGCAGCGTCCGACAGGGAAGGGGTCGTGAAGCTTTCTTT.

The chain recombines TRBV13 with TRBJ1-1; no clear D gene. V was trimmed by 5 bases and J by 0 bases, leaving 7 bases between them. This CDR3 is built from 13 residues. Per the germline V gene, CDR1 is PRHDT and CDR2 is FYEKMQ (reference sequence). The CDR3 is CASSPQVNTEAFF. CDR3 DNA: TGTGCCAGCAGCCCACAAGTGAACACTGAAGCTTTCTTT.

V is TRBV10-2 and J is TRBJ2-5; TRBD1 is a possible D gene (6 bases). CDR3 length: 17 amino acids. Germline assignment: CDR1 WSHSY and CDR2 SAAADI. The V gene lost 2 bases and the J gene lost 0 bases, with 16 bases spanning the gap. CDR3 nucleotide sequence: TGCGCCAGCAGTGAGCTTATCCGGGACATATACCAAGAGACCCAGTACTTC. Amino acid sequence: CASSELIRDIYQETQYF.

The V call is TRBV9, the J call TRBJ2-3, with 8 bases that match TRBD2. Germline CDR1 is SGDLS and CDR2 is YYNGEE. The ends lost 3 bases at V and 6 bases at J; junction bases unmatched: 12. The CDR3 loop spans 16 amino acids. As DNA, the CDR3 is TGTGCCAGCAGCGCCCGGGGGGGGGACTGGAGGGATACGCAGTATTTT. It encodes CASSARGGDWRDTQYF. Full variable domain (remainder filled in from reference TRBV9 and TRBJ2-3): DSGVTQTPKHLITATGQRVTLRCSPRSGDLSVYWYQQSLDQGLQFLIQYYNGEERAKGNILERFSAQQFPDLHSELNLSSLELGDSALYFCASSARGGDWRDTQYFGPGTRLTVL.